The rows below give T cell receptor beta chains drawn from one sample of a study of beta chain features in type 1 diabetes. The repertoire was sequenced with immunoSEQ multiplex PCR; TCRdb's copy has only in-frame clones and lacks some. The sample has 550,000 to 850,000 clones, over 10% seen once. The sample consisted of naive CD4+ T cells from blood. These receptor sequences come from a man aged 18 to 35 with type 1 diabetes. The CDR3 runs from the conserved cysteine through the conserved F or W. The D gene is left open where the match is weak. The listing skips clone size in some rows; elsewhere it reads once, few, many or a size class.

CDR3 DNA: TGTGCCAGCAGCCGGACTAGCGGGGGGTACAGCACAGATACGCAGTATTTT
CDR3 protein: CASSRTSGGYSTDTQYF
J gene: TRBJ2-3
D gene: TRBD2
V gene: TRBV5-4
clone size: once

CDR3 DNA: TGTGCCAGCAGCTTAGAGCCTAGCGGCTACGAGCAGTACTTC
CDR3 protein: CASSLEPSGYEQYF
J gene: TRBJ2-7
D gene: TRBD2
V gene: TRBV7-7
clone size: few

CDR3 DNA: TGCGCCAGCAGCCAAGATGTAGGACAGGCTTCCTGGTACTTC
CDR3 protein: CASSQDVGQASWYF
J gene: TRBJ2-5
D gene: TRBD1
V gene: TRBV4-1
clone size: .

CDR3 DNA: TGTGCCAGCAGGGCACAGGGGACTAGCACAGATACGCAGTATTTT
CDR3 protein: CASRAQGTSTDTQYF
J gene: TRBJ2-3
D gene: .
V gene: TRBV2
clone size: once

CDR3 DNA: TGCGCCAGCAGCGAGGACATCTACGAGCAGTACTTC
CDR3 protein: CASSEDIYEQYF
J gene: TRBJ2-7
D gene: .
V gene: TRBV5-1
clone size: few

CDR3 DNA: TGTGCCAGCAGTGACCGGACAGGGAGCTCCTATAATTCACCCCTCCACTTT
CDR3 protein: CASSDRTGSSYNSPLHF
J gene: TRBJ1-6
D gene: TRBD1
V gene: TRBV25-1
clone size: .

CDR3 DNA: TGTGCCAGCAGTTACTCGACCCAGGCCCCCTACGAGCAGTACTTC
CDR3 protein: CASSYSTQAPYEQYF
J gene: TRBJ2-7
D gene: .
V gene: TRBV6-5
clone size: .

CDR3 DNA: TGCAGCGTAGTTCAGGGTGGAAAAACCGGGGAGCTGTTTTTT
CDR3 protein: CSVVQGGKTGELFF
J gene: TRBJ2-2
D gene: .
V gene: TRBV29-1
clone size: few

CDR3 DNA: TGCGCCAGCAGCTTGTTTCAGGGTGGGGACACTGAAGCTTTCTTT
CDR3 protein: CASSLFQGGDTEAFF
J gene: TRBJ1-1
D gene: .
V gene: TRBV5-1
clone size: .

CDR3 DNA: TGTGCCAGCAGCGTTCCGGGGACAAATGATTACGAGCAGTACTTC
CDR3 protein: CASSVPGTNDYEQYF
J gene: TRBJ2-7
D gene: .
V gene: TRBV6-1
clone size: .

CDR3 DNA: TGCAGCGTCTTATATGCACAGGGGGCAGGGAATGAAAAACTGTTTTTT
CDR3 protein: CSVLYAQGAGNEKLFF
J gene: TRBJ1-4
D gene: TRBD1
V gene: TRBV29-1
clone size: few

CDR3 DNA: TGTGCCAGCAGTTTGTTGGTTTCCCACGGGGAGACCCAGTACTTC
CDR3 protein: CASSLLVSHGETQYF
J gene: TRBJ2-5
D gene: .
V gene: TRBV28
clone size: few

CDR3 DNA: TGCAGCGTCCGGTCGGGTAGCGGGAGCTCCTACGAGCAGTACTTC
CDR3 protein: CSVRSGSGSSYEQYF
J gene: TRBJ2-7
D gene: TRBD2
V gene: TRBV29-1
clone size: few

CDR3 DNA: TGCGCCAGCAGCTTCCTGGGAAAAGTCGACGAGCAGTACTTC
CDR3 protein: CASSFLGKVDEQYF
J gene: TRBJ2-7
D gene: .
V gene: TRBV5-1
clone size: .

CDR3 DNA: TGTGCCAGCAGCGTAGGGGGACTAGCAACAGATACGCAGTATTTT
CDR3 protein: CASSVGGLATDTQYF
J gene: TRBJ2-3
D gene: TRBD2
V gene: TRBV9
clone size: .

CDR3 DNA: TGCAGCGTTGATCTAGACCGGGGATCCACCGGGGAGCTGTTTTTT
CDR3 protein: CSVDLDRGSTGELFF
J gene: TRBJ2-2
D gene: .
V gene: TRBV29-1
clone size: few

CDR3 DNA: TGTGCCAGCAGCTTACTGGGGCTGAACACTGAAGCTTTCTTT
CDR3 protein: CASSLLGLNTEAFF
J gene: TRBJ1-1
D gene: .
V gene: TRBV7-3
clone size: .

CDR3 DNA: TGCGCCAGCAGCCAAGATCTTGGCGTGAGTGAGCAGTTCTTC
CDR3 protein: CASSQDLGVSEQFF
J gene: TRBJ2-1
D gene: .
V gene: TRBV4-1
clone size: .

CDR3 DNA: TGTGCCTGGAGCCTTACAGGGAATCAGCCCCAGCATTTT
CDR3 protein: CAWSLTGNQPQHF
J gene: TRBJ1-5
D gene: .
V gene: TRBV30
clone size: .

CDR3 DNA: TGCGCCAGCAGCTCCCTCATAGGGGGGTCCCTGAACACTGAAGCTTTCTTT
CDR3 protein: CASSSLIGGSLNTEAFF
J gene: TRBJ1-1
D gene: .
V gene: TRBV5-1
clone size: .

CDR3 DNA: TGCAGTGCCCCAAGGGAGAACGAGCAGTACTTC
CDR3 protein: CSAPRENEQYF
J gene: TRBJ2-7
D gene: .
V gene: TRBV20-1
clone size: .

CDR3 DNA: TGCAGCGTGACAGACAGGGTTAACTATGGCTACACCTTC
CDR3 protein: CSVTDRVNYGYTF
J gene: TRBJ1-2
D gene: TRBD1
V gene: TRBV29-1
clone size: .

CDR3 DNA: TGTGCCTGGAGTGTGGGTCAGGTAGTGGATACGCAGTATTTT
CDR3 protein: CAWSVGQVVDTQYF
J gene: TRBJ2-3
D gene: .
V gene: TRBV30
clone size: .

CDR3 DNA: TGTGCCAGCAGCTTGAACAGGGTGTACGAGCAGTACTTC
CDR3 protein: CASSLNRVYEQYF
J gene: TRBJ2-7
D gene: .
V gene: TRBV5-4
clone size: once

CDR3 DNA: TGTGCCAGCAGCTTAGTCGAGGGTATGACTGGAAACACCATATATTTT
CDR3 protein: CASSLVEGMTGNTIYF
J gene: TRBJ1-3
D gene: .
V gene: TRBV7-2
clone size: few

CDR3 DNA: TGCGCCAGCAGCTTTCAGGGGCTCGGGGACACCGGGGAGCTGTTTTTT
CDR3 protein: CASSFQGLGDTGELFF
J gene: TRBJ2-2
D gene: .
V gene: TRBV5-1
clone size: few

CDR3 DNA: TGTGCCTGGTCCCGGGACGGGAATGAAAAACTGTTTTTT
CDR3 protein: CAWSRDGNEKLFF
J gene: TRBJ1-4
D gene: .
V gene: TRBV30
clone size: .

CDR3 DNA: TGTGCCAGCAGCGCTCGACAGGACAGGGAGACCCAGTACTTC
CDR3 protein: CASSARQDRETQYF
J gene: TRBJ2-5
D gene: TRBD1
V gene: TRBV11-2
clone size: .

CDR3 DNA: TGTGCCACCAGCAGTTTAACAGCGGGGGGCAGAACCAACACAGATACGCAGTATTTT
CDR3 protein: CATSSLTAGGRTNTDTQYF
J gene: TRBJ2-3
D gene: TRBD2
V gene: TRBV15
clone size: .

CDR3 DNA: TGTGCCAGCAGCTTAGTGACGAATTCACCCCTCCACTTT
CDR3 protein: CASSLVTNSPLHF
J gene: TRBJ1-6
D gene: .
V gene: TRBV7-2
clone size: few

CDR3 DNA: TGCGCCAGCAGCGGTCCAGCCGGAGCAGATACGCAGTATTTT
CDR3 protein: CASSGPAGADTQYF
J gene: TRBJ2-3
D gene: .
V gene: TRBV5-1
clone size: few